Below are 12 T cell receptor beta chains sequenced from a single sample in a study of T cell repertoires in cytomegalovirus infection. TCRdb reprocessed the reads with MiXCR, giving one entry per CDR3 protein. The sample holds hundreds of thousands of distinct CDR3 sequences, about 10% seen once. Sequenced input: PBMCs. Every receptor here comes from a human donor in good health (CMV status not recorded). Some clones in this sample may be carry-over from other donors' samples.

The V and J genes are TRBV7-9 and TRBJ2-7; 7 bases line up with TRBD2. J lost 4 bases, V lost 4 bases, and 13 bases had no gene match. CDR1 is SEHNR and CDR2 is FQNEAQ in the germline V gene (reference sequence). This CDR3 region has 16 residues. The chain's CDR3 is CASSSWSGLAVYEQYF. CDR3 nucleotide sequence: TGTGCCAGCAGCTCTTGGTCTGGTCTAGCGGTATACGAGCAGTACTTC. The whole variable domain, filled in from reference TRBV7-9 and TRBJ2-7, reads DTGVSQNPRHKITKRGQNVTFRCDPISEHNRLYWYRQTLGQGPEFLTYFQNEAQLEKSRLLSDRFSAERPKGSFSTLEIQRTEQGDSAMYLCASSSWSGLAVYEQYFGPGTRLTVT.

This clonotype was seen only a few times. This chain links TRBV6-1 with TRBJ2-7; 10 positions agree with TRBD2. The V and J ends lost 5 bases and 3 bases, in that order; junction bases with no gene match: 4. Per the germline V gene, CDR1 is MNHNS and CDR2 is SASEGT. The CDR3 covers 14 residues. The CDR3 sequence is CASSPLAGYYEQYF. The CDR3 nucleotides read TGTGCCAGCAGTCCACTAGCGGGGTACTACGAGCAGTACTTC.

This clonotype was observed at least ten times. V usage is TRBV10-3 and J usage is TRBJ2-1; possibly TRBD2 for D (5 bases). V lost 4 bases, J lost 8 bases, and 9 bases lay in between. Germline assignment: CDR1 ENHRY and CDR2 SYGVKD. This CDR3 has 12 residues. CDR3 amino acids: CAISGGYHEQFF. The CDR3 DNA follows: TGTGCCATCAGTGGAGGGTACCATGAGCAGTTCTTC.

The chain uses TRBV5-5 and TRBJ1-6; a possible D gene is TRBD1 (5 bases). V lost 0 bases to trimming and J lost 7 bases, with 11 bases between them. The germline V gene encodes CDR1 SGHKS and CDR2 YYEKEE (reference sequence). CDR3 size: 15 residues. The CDR3 nucleotides read TGTGCCAGCAGCTTGGCTGGGACGGGGAATTCACCCCTCCACTTT. Its translation is CASSLAGTGNSPLHF.

This clonotype was observed many times. The V and J genes are TRBV15 and TRBJ1-2; D is ambiguous. Trimming took off 0 bases at V and 8 bases at J, with 16 bases between the two ends. Germline CDR1 is LNHNV and CDR2 is YYDKDF (reference sequence). The CDR3 has 15 amino acids. The CDR3, as DNA: TGTGCCACCAGCAGAGATAAGGGCAAGAGATGGGGCTACACCTTC. Protein sequence: CATSRDKGKRWGYTF.

This clonotype has at least ten counts. V is TRBV11-1 and J is TRBJ2-5; tentatively, D is TRBD1 (5 bases). CDR1 is SGHAT and CDR2 is FQDESV in the germline V gene (reference sequence). The CDR3 totals 13 residues. V lost 5 bases to trimming and J lost 5 bases, with 12 bases between them. The CDR3 sequence is CASSQGNAETQYF. The CDR3 nucleotides are TGTGCCAGCAGCCAGGGCAACGCGGAGACCCAGTACTTC.

This clonotype was observed many times. V gene TRBV7-8 combines with J gene TRBJ1-4; tentative D call: TRBD1 (5 bases). The CDR3 contains 14 residues. Trimming left V 5 bases short and J 10 bases short, with 17 bases between. Germline values: CDR1 SGHVS, CDR2 FQNEAQ. The CDR3 region is CASSQGAGRGKLFF. CDR3 sequence (DNA): TGTGCCAGCAGCCAAGGGGCAGGCCGGGGAAAACTGTTTTTT.

This clonotype was detected many times. The genes are TRBV7-8 and TRBJ1-1; no reliable D call. Trimming pared 5 bases from V and 5 bases from J, leaving 12 bases between. The germline gives CDR1 SGHVS, CDR2 FQNEAQ. This CDR3 region has 13 residues. CDR3 DNA: TGTGCCAGCAGCACCTACATGGATACTGAAGCTTTCTTT. This encodes CASSTYMDTEAFF. Based on the CDR3 plus reference TRBV7-8 and TRBJ1-1, the full variable domain is GAGVSQSPRYKVAKRGQDVALRCDPISGHVSLFWYQQALGQGPEFLTYFQNEAQLDKSGLPSDRFFAERPEGSVSTLKIQRTQQEDSAVYLCASSTYMDTEAFFGQGTRLTVV.

In its sample, this clonotype was seen a few times. This rearrangement joins TRBV2 to TRBJ2-2, with D possibly being TRBD1 (5 bases). CDR1 and CDR2 (germline): SNHLY, FYNNEI. This CDR3 has 11 residues. V was cut by 10 bases and J by 5 bases, with 8 bases left in between. CDR3 residues: CATRVTGELFF. The CDR3 DNA reads TGTGCCACCAGGGTAACCGGGGAGCTGTTTTTT.

This clonotype was found many times. The chain carries TRBV5-1 and TRBJ1-1; D might be TRBD1 (6 bases). The CDR3 is 14 amino acids. Germline loops: CDR1 SGHRS, CDR2 YFSETQ. With 1 base removed from V and 5 bases from J, the gap between germline ends came to 12 bases. The CDR3 is CASSLYAGETEAFF. The CDR3, as DNA: TGCGCCAGCAGCTTGTACGCAGGGGAAACTGAAGCTTTCTTT.

This clonotype was counted a few times. The genes are TRBV3-1 and TRBJ1-6; the D is unclear. Trimming left V 1 base short and J 7 bases short, with 8 bases between. This CDR3 is built from 14 residues. CDR1 and CDR2 (germline): LGHDT, YNNKEL (reference sequence). The CDR3, as DNA: TGTGCCAGCAGCCAAGTCCGGGCCAATTCACCCCTCCACTTT. Encoded protein: CASSQVRANSPLHF.

This clonotype was counted many times. The V call is TRBV11-2, the J call TRBJ2-1; 12 bases agree with TRBD2. CDR1 is SGHAT and CDR2 is FQNNGV in the germline V gene. There are 18 residues in the CDR3. Germline trimming cut 4 bases from V and 3 bases from J; bases unmatched to any gene: 10. The DNA of the CDR3 is TGTGCCAGCAGCTCAAGTCAAACTAGCGGGAGGTACTACAATGAGCAGTTCTTC. It yields the protein CASSSSQTSGRYYNEQFF.